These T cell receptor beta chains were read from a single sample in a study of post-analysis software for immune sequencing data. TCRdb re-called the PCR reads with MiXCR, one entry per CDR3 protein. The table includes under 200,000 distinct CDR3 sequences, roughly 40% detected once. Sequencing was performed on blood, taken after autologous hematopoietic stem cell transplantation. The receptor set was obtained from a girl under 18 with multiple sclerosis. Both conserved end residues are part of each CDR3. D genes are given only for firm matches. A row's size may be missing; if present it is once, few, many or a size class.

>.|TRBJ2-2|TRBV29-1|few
TGCAGCGTTGGGACCCTACCGAACACCGGGGAGCTGTTTTTT
CSVGTLPNTGELFF
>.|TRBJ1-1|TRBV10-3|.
TGTGCCATCAGTGAGTCGGGACTGTCTGAAGCTTTCTTT
CAISESGLSEAFF
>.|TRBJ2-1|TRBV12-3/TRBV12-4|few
TGTGCCAGCACCATAGGTGGGGGGACCCAAGGCCCCTACAATGAGCAGTTCTTC
CASTIGGGTQGPYNEQFF
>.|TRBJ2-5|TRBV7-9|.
TGTGCCAGCAGCTCCCTCGGGGGTGGAGAGACCCAGTACTTC
CASSSLGGGETQYF
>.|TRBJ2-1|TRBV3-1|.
TGTGCCAGCAGCCGAGTCGGGGGCATAGGTGAGCAGTTCTTC
CASSRVGGIGEQFF
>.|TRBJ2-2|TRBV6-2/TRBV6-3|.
TGTGCCAGCAGTTACAGGGACACCGGGGAGCTGTTTTTT
CASSYRDTGELFF
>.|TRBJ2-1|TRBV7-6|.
TGTGCCAGCAGCTTAGGGCCTGGAGCCTCATACAATGAGCAGTTCTTC
CASSLGPGASYNEQFF
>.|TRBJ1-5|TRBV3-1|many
TGTGCCAGCAGCCATGGGTGGGGGGGTCAGCCCCAGCATTTT
CASSHGWGGQPQHF
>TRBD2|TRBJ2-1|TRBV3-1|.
TGTGCCAGCAGCCAAATCGCGTGGGAGGGCCACAATGAGCAGTTCTTC
CASSQIAWEGHNEQFF
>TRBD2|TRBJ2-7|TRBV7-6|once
TGTGCCAGCAGCTTAAAGGCCCTAGCGGGAGGGCCCCTCCACTTTCTCTACGGGCAGTACTTC
CASSLKALAGGPLHFLYGQYF
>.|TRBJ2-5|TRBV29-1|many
TGCAGCGTTGATGGGAATCCCGGGCAAAGGGGGACCCAGTACTTC
CSVDGNPGQRGTQYF
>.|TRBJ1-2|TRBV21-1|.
TGTGCCAGCAGCAATGGGAGAGGGGACAACTATGGCTACACCTTC
CASSNGRGDNYGYTF
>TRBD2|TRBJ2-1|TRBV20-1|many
TGCAGTGCTAGAGGGACTAGCGGGGTACACAATGAGCAGTTCTTC
CSARGTSGVHNEQFF
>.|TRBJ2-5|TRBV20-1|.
TGTAGGGCTAGGGACTGGGGCCAAGAGACCCAGTACTTC
CRARDWGQETQYF
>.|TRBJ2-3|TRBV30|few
TGTGCCTGGAGTCTCGCGGATACGCAGTATTTT
CAWSLADTQYF
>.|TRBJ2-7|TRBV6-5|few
TGTGCCAGCACCTCCGACCTCTACGAGCAGTACTTC
CASTSDLYEQYF
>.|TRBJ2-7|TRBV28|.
TGTGCCAGCAGTTTGTCCGCGGGGCGCCTTTCCTACGAGCAGTACTTC
CASSLSAGRLSYEQYF
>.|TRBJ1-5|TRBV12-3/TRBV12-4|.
TGTGCCAGCAGTTTTAGGCACTCCTCGGGCAATCAGCCCCAGCATTTT
CASSFRHSSGNQPQHF
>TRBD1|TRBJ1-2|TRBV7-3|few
TGTGCCAGCAGCCCAACGACAGGGGTCTATGGCTACACCTTC
CASSPTTGVYGYTF
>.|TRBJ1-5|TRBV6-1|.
TGTGCCAGCGTCACCAGCCAGGGAAATCAGCCCCAGCATTTT
CASVTSQGNQPQHF
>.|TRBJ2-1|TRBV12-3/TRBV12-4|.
TGTGCCAGCAGTTTGGGAAGCGGCTACAATGAGCAGTTCTTC
CASSLGSGYNEQFF
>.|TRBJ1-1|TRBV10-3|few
TGTGCCATCAGTGAGCCGGGCAGCACTGAAGCTTTCTTT
CAISEPGSTEAFF
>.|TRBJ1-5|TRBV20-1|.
TGCAGTGCTAGAGAATGGCAGGGCATTGATCAGCCCCAGCATTTT
CSAREWQGIDQPQHF
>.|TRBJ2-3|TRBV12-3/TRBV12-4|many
TGTGCCAGCAGGCCGGGACACAGCACAGATACGCAGTATTTT
CASRPGHSTDTQYF
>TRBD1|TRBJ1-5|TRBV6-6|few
TGTGCCAGCACTGAAACCGGGACAGGGCTCGGCCAGCCCCAGCATTTT
CASTETGTGLGQPQHF
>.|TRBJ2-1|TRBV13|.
TGTGCCATCAGAGGCACCACCCACGGCAATGAGCAGTTCTTC
CAIRGTTHGNEQFF
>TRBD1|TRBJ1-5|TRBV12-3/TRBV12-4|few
TGTGCCAGCAGTATGGGACAGGGCTCCCGGCAGCCCCAGCATTTT
CASSMGQGSRQPQHF
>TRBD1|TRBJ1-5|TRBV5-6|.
TGTGCCAGCAGCTCCAGGGGGGGGAAGCCCCAGCATTTT
CASSSRGGKPQHF
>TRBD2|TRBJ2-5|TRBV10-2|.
TGCGCCAGCAGTGAGTCAGGCGGACTAGAGGCGACCCAGTACTTC
CASSESGGLEATQYF
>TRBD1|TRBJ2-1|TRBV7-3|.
TGTGCCGGCAGCCCTGGGACAGGGATAGGTGAGCAGTTCTTC
CAGSPGTGIGEQFF
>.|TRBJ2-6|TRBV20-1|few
TGCAGTGCTAGATTTAATTCCGGGGCCAACGTCCTGACTTTC
CSARFNSGANVLTF
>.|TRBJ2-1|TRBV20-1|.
TGCAGTGCAGTTGACAATGAGCAGTTCTTC
CSAVDNEQFF
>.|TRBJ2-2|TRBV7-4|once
TGTGCCAGCATAAGGGGGGACAGCAACACCGGGGAGCTGTTTTTT
CASIRGDSNTGELFF
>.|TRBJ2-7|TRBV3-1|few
TGTGCCAGCAGCCCCCTATTGGGGCCCCGGGGAAGCTACGAGCAGTACTTC
CASSPLLGPRGSYEQYF
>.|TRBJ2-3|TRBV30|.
TGTGCCTGGATAGTAGGGGGTACGCAGTATTTT
CAWIVGGTQYF
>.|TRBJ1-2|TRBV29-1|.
TGCAGCGTTGATTGGGGAGCCTATGGCTACACCTTC
CSVDWGAYGYTF
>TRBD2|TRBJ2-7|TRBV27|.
TGTGCCAGCGGTGCCTCACCCGGGACTAGCAACGAGCAGTACTTC
CASGASPGTSNEQYF
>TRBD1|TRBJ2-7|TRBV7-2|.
TGTGCCAGTAGCCGGGACAGGGGCACCTACGAGCAGTACTTC
CASSRDRGTYEQYF
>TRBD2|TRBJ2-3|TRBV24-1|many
TGTGCCACCAGTGGTTGGGATAGCGGGAGTACGCAGTATTTT
CATSGWDSGSTQYF
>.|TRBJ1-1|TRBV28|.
TGTGCCAGCAACCCACCCCGGGCGGGACAGAACACTGAAGCTTTCTTT
CASNPPRAGQNTEAFF
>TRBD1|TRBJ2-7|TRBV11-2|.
TGTGCCAGCAGCTTACCCCGGGACAGGGGGCCCAGCTCCTACGAGCAGTACTTC
CASSLPRDRGPSSYEQYF
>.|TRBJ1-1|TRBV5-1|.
TGCGCCAGCAGCCATACCTGGCGGGGGCGGGAGAACACTGAAGCTTTCTTT
CASSHTWRGRENTEAFF
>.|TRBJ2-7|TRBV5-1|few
TGCGCCAGCAGTGGTGGTGGGCCCCTTAGCGAGCAGTACTTC
CASSGGGPLSEQYF
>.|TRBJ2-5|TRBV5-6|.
TGTGCCAGCAGCTCAAGGACCTTAGGGGGGGAGACCCAGTACTTC
CASSSRTLGGETQYF
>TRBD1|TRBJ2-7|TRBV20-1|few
TGCAGTGCGAACCACCCTGACAGGGTCTACGAGCAGTACTTC
CSANHPDRVYEQYF
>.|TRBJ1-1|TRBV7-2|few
TGTGCCAGCAGCTTTAGCCGAGGGGGTGAAGCTTTCTTT
CASSFSRGGEAFF
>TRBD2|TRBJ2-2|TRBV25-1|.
TGTGCCAGCAGTGGGCCTAGCGGGAGTAGTACCGGGGAGCTGTTTTTT
CASSGPSGSSTGELFF
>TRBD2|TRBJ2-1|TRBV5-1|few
TGCGCCAGCAGCTTGGACCTAGCGGGAGGCTGGGACAATGAGCAGTTCTTC
CASSLDLAGGWDNEQFF
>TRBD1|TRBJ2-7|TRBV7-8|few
TGTGCCAGCAGCCCAGGCGGGACAGGGATCTACGAGCAGTACTTC
CASSPGGTGIYEQYF
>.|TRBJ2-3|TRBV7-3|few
TGTGCCAGCAGCTTGGGCGTCAGCACAGATACGCAGTATTTT
CASSLGVSTDTQYF
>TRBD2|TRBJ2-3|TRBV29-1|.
TGCAGCGTTGGGGTTCTAGCGGGAGGCACAGATACGCAGTATTTT
CSVGVLAGGTDTQYF